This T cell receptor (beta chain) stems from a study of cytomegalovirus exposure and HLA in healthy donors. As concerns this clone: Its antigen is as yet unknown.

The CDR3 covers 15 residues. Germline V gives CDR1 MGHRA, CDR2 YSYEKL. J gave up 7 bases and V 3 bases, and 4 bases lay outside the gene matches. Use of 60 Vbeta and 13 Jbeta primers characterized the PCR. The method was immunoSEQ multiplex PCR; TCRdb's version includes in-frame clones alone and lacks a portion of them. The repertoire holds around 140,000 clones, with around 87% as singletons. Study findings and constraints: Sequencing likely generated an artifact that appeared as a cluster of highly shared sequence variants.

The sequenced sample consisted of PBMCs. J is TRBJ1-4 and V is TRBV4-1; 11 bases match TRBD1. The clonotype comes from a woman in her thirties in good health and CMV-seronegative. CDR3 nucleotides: TGCGCCAGCAGCCAGGGACAGGGGGAAGGTGAAAAACTGTTTTTT. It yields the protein CASSQGQGEGEKLFF.